This is a list of T cell receptor beta chains from one sample in a study of blood T cell repertoires in COVID-19. Only in-frame clones appear in the TCRdb table, and some are missing; sequencing was by immunoSEQ multiplex PCR. In the table there are 250,000 to 300,000 clones, about nine tenths of which are singletons. Material for sequencing was peripheral blood. The receptors were gathered from a woman in her 30s with COVID-19, enrolled during active disease. The conserved cysteine and the conserved F or W are not part of the CDR3 here.

v_call,j_call,cdr3_aa
TRBV30,TRBJ2-1,AWRKPGTGYNEQF
TRBV12-3/TRBV12-4,TRBJ1-6,AIQTGRNSPLH
TRBV4-1,TRBJ2-5,ASSQVHAGMETQY
TRBV19,TRBJ2-1,ASRPGTSGGNEQF
TRBV5-1,TRBJ1-4,ASSLGQSFNEKLF
TRBV19,TRBJ1-5,ASTLKGARKDQPQH
TRBV5-4,TRBJ1-2,ASSFNRGYGYT
TRBV18,TRBJ1-2,ASSPGQGGGYGYT
TRBV19,TRBJ1-1,ASSLAGSEAF
TRBV27,TRBJ2-2,ASSFTGELF
TRBV10-1,TRBJ1-1,ASSYDRVSTEAF
TRBV5-8,TRBJ1-3,ASSLKGGYSSGNTIY
TRBV2,TRBJ2-1,ASIGDRGYNEQF
TRBV18,TRBJ1-3,ASSPQTGAGNTIY
TRBV7-2,TRBJ2-4,ASSSPGGRNIQY
TRBV9,TRBJ1-1,ASSAKEGQGRTEAF
TRBV7-8,TRBJ2-5,ASSLPTGTGAFEETQY
TRBV28,TRBJ1-1,ASSEITGGFQHTEAF
TRBV24-1,TRBJ2-1,ATSDPGGLYNEQF
TRBV6-5,TRBJ1-2,ASSPSPGSDGYT
TRBV5-5,TRBJ2-1,ASSLMAGRYNEQF
TRBV11-2,TRBJ1-2,ASSSDGYT
TRBV13,TRBJ1-1,ASSLLTSGAEAF
TRBV4-2,TRBJ2-7,ASSQDDRTYEQY
TRBV24-1,TRBJ2-5,ATSDSGGKYQETQY
TRBV14,TRBJ1-1,ASRAAGAANTEAF
TRBV20-1,TRBJ1-1,SAYRNTEAF
TRBV27,TRBJ1-2,ASSIGQGYFYGYT
TRBV28,TRBJ1-2,ASSLRVVVGAGYGYT
TRBV14,TRBJ2-3,ASSQGQLYTDTQY
TRBV6-1,TRBJ1-2,ASSESRGDTYGYT
TRBV6-5,TRBJ2-2,ASLTIQGNGELF
TRBV27,TRBJ1-1,ATAGKGVWTKNTEAF
TRBV9,TRBJ1-1,ASTSTGPLNTEAF